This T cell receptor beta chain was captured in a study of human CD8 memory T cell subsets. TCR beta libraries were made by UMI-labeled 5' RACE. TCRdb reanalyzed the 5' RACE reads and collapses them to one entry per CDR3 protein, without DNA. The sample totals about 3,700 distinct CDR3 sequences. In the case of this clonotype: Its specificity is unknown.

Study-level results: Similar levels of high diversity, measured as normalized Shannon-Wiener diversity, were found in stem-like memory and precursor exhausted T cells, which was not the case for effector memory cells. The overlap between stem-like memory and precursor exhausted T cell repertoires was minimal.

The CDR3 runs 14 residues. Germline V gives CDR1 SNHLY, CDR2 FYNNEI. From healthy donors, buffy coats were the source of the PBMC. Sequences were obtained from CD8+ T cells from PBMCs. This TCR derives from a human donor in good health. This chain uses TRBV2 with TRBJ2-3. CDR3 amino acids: CASSEGRGRDTQYF. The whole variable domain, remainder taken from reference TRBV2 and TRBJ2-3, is EPEVTQTPSHQVTQMGQEVILRCVPISNHLYFYWYRQILGQKVEFLVSFYNNEISEKSEIFDDQFSVERPDGSNFTLKIRSTKLEDSAMYFCASSEGRGRDTQYFGPGTRLTVL.